This T cell receptor beta chain was sequenced during a study of T cells in Graves' hyperthyroidism and ophthalmopathy (dated by TCRdb to between 2018 and 2020). Study-wide context: Peripheral blood was collected at initial diagnosis, before any treatment. A discovery cohort of roughly 96 patients, about 44 with Graves' ophthalmopathy and approximately 55 with stable Graves' hyperthyroidism, was used to find distinguishing TCR V-J signatures. Whether ophthalmopathy could be predicted prospectively was tested in an independent validation cohort made up of approximately 19 hyperthyroidism patients plus 17 patients who later progressed to ophthalmopathy. The roughly 91 discovery patients were randomly split 7:3 into training and test sets. In more than 5 Graves' hyperthyroidism patients, the study also compared T-cell repertoires from thyroid tissue with T-cell repertoires from blood. Following sampling, methimazole starting at 30 mg daily was given to hyperthyroidism patients, and high-dose intravenous methylprednisolone was given to ophthalmopathy patients. The paper describes TCR Vbeta CDR3 sequencing of 120 to 150 peripheral blood samples, made up of 43 ophthalmopathy patients, 70 to 75 hyperthyroidism patients and around 17 progressor patients. Overall study results and their limits: During validation, the model predicted progression to ophthalmopathy a median of roughly six months ahead of onset, with approximately 71% sensitivity and 72.22% specificity. Most expanded thyroid clonotypes (frequency above 0.001) were also found in blood, which suggests that blood repertoires may mirror thyroid immune responses. Ophthalmopathy was separated from stable hyperthyroidism by a 13 V-J signature model, with approximately 85% sensitivity and about 81% specificity obtained in cross-validation and 80%/75% obtained in testing. Sample size was not statistically predetermined, and investigators were not blinded to group allocation.

This clonotype was detected many times. The target of this receptor is not known. Qualities for individual bases were not recorded, and no much larger clone is one base off. Hyperthyroidism patients were newly diagnosed, had a disease duration of under 2 months, and were aged 18 to 65 years. The study excluded patients with uncontrolled infections, other autoimmune diseases, pregnancy or lactation. Clinical symptoms, serum thyroxine and TRAb, thyroid ultrasound, and orbital computed tomography formed the basis for the diagnoses. For progressor patients, blood was drawn at the first diagnosis of hyperthyroidism, before any ophthalmopathy symptoms had appeared. Ficoll-Paque density gradient centrifugation was used to isolate PBMCs from 10 ml of fresh peripheral blood. Progressor patients were defined as those initially diagnosed with Graves' hyperthyroidism in whom ophthalmopathy developed during follow-up. Trizol reagent was used to extract total RNA, and RNA quality was then checked on an Agilent 2100 Bioanalyzer.

Trimming accounts for 3 bases at V and 5 bases at J, while the number of junction bases matched to no gene is 1. Reading from cysteine to phenylalanine, the CDR3 counts 14 amino acids. Just the 42-base CDR3 DNA is kept, in frame starting at base 1. According to the germline V gene, CDR1 reads SGHRS and CDR2 reads YFSETQ. The TCR beta CDR3 regions were amplified from the RNA transcripts. The first round of RT-PCR for the TCR CDR3 was performed with the HTBI primer set and the Qiagen OneStep RT-PCR kit. A second multiplex PCR round built the libraries, followed by size selection and purification. Paired-end sequencing of the libraries was performed with 100 bp reads on an Illumina HiSeq2000. Per the original workflow: SOAPnuke was used to process the raw data, with reads discarded if the reads contained adapters or uncalled bases, had a mean Phred below 15, or lacked an exact constant-primer or identifier match. High-quality paired reads were merged using COPE v1.2.5, and each unique nucleotide sequence was defined as a clonotype. MiTCR v1.1 was used to align the clonotypes against IMGT TRBV, TRBD and TRBJ reference segments. The analysis included only V-J combinations with a frequency above 0.0001, which together covered more than 99% of the repertoires. The TCS score was defined as the ratio of F50 (clonal expansion) to E x V (chaos), calculated using BLOSUM62-based TCRdist between CDR3 peptides within each V-J. Welch's t-statistics and random forest reduced just over 500 V-J features to under 15, which were used in a naive Bayes classifier (R e1071). The similarity between thyroid and blood repertoires was quantified using the Morisita-Horn index. Using fastp at Q25 and MiXCR, TCRdb reprocessed the public reads and kept productive beta chains. CDR3 protein duplicates are merged, each entry listing the most common genes and DNA. The V and J calls reflect TCRdb's pipeline rather than the authors' work. This sample lists more than 20,000 distinct CDR3 sequences; under 55% were detected once. The ten largest clonotypes hold roughly 25% of the sample.

The chain is encoded by TRBV5-1 joined to TRBJ2-5, and TRBD2 aligns with 13 junction nucleotides. Sequencing used blood. The source of this sequence is a woman between 40 and 55 years old with Graves' hyperthyroidism that later progressed to Graves' ophthalmopathy. The DNA sequence is TGCGCCAGCAGCTGGACTAGCGGGAGTGAGACCCAGTACTTC. It codes for CASSWTSGSETQYF.